The next 7 T cell receptor beta chains were all read from a single sample in a study of shared clonotypes between healthy human individuals. Naive CD8 cells lacked CD45RO and underwent positive selection for CCR7, leaving out terminally differentiated effector memory CD45RA+ cells. Method: immunoSEQ multiplex PCR; TCRdb's copy keeps in-frame clones and lacks some. The sample has approximately 2,000,000 clones, around 95% seen once; the top ten hold 1.5% to 2%. Sequencing was done on a sample of naive CD8+ T cells from PBMCs. All receptors come from a man younger than 35 in good health. Some clones in this sample may be carry-over from other donors' samples.

The chain employs TRBV27 and TRBJ2-2, with no clear D. Trimming cost V 1 base and J 6 bases, with 9 bases left between them. The CDR3 sequence is 14 residues long. Germline V gene lookup returns CDR1 MNHEY and CDR2 SMNVEV (reference sequence). CDR3 DNA: TGTGCCAGCAGTTTATTTCCGCTAGCCGGGGAGCTGTTTTTT. Its translation is CASSLFPLAGELFF.

This rearrangement joins TRBV5-1 to TRBJ2-2; TRBD2 is a possible D gene (5 bases). This CDR3 region has 11 residues. V was clipped by 4 bases and J by 8 bases, with 6 bases between them. The V gene's germline CDR1 is SGHRS and CDR2 YFSETQ. CDR3 amino acids: CASSTGGELFF. The DNA of the CDR3 is TGCGCCAGCAGCACGGGAGGGGAGCTGTTTTTT.

This chain uses TRBV29-1 with TRBJ2-4; possibly TRBD1 for D (5 bases). CDR3 length: 13 residues. Germline V gene lookup returns CDR1 SQVTM and CDR2 ANQGSEA. The V end was cut by 6 bases, the J end by 6 bases, with 15 bases between. CDR3 DNA: TGCAGCGTCCTACAGGCCATCGCAAACATTCAGTACTTC. Protein: CSVLQAIANIQYF.

This chain uses TRBV9 with TRBJ1-1; no clear D. The ends were cut back, 3 bases at V and 5 bases at J, with 23 bases in the middle. Germline V gene lookup returns CDR1 SGDLS and CDR2 YYNGEE. The CDR3 has 17 residues. CDR3 in amino acids: CASSANPTRTGRTEAFF. In DNA form, the CDR3 reads TGTGCCAGCAGCGCCAACCCAACCAGGACCGGGCGGACTGAAGCTTTCTTT.

The chain carries TRBV4-3 and TRBJ1-5, with a weak D call TRBD1 (6 bases). The V gene's germline CDR1 is LGHNA and CDR2 YSLEER. CDR3 length: 16 amino acids. V was trimmed by 4 bases and J by 6 bases, leaving 19 bases between them. DNA of the CDR3: TGCGCCAGCAGCCCGGGGTTGGAACAGGGCAGTCAGCCCCAGCATTTT. Its protein product is CASSPGLEQGSQPQHF.

The chain is built from TRBV27 and TRBJ2-7; maybe TRBD2 (5 bases). CDR3 length: 15 residues. CDR1 is MNHEY, CDR2 SMNVEV, per germline (reference sequence). The V end was cut by 5 bases, the J end by 4 bases, with 18 bases between. This chain's CDR3 is CASSPTPDGNYEQYF. The CDR3 coding sequence is TGTGCCAGCAGTCCAACCCCGGACGGGAATTACGAGCAGTACTTC.

The chain links TRBV5-1 to TRBJ2-6; no definite D call. Trimming shortened V by 4 bases and J by 0 bases, and 17 bases separated the two germline ends. Germline CDR1 is SGHRS and CDR2 is YFSETQ. The CDR3 has 18 residues. The chain's CDR3 is CASSPYLSRGSGANVLTF. CDR3 DNA: TGCGCCAGCAGCCCTTATTTAAGCAGAGGCTCTGGGGCCAACGTCCTGACTTTC.